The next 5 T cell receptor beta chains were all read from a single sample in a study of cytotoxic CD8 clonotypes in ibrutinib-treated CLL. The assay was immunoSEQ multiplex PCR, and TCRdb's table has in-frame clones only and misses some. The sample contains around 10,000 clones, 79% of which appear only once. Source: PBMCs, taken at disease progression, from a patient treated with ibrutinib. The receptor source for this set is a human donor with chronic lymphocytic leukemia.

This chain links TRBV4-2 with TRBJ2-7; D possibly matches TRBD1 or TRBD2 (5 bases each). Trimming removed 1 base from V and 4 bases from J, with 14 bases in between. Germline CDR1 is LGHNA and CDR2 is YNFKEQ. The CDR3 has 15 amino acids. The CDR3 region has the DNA TGTGCCAGCAGCCAAGGGGTGGGGACGGATTACGAGCAGTACTTC. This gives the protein CASSQGVGTDYEQYF.

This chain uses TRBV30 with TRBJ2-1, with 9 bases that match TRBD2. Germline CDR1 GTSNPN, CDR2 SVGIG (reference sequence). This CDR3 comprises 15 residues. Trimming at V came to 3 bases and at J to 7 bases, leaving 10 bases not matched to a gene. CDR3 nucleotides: TGTGCCTGGAGAGGGAGTAGCGGGAGATGGAATGAGCAGTTCTTC. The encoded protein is CAWRGSSGRWNEQFF.

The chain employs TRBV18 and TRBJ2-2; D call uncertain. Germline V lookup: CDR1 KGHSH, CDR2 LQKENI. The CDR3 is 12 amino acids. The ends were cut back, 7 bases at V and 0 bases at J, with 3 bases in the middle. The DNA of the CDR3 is TGTGCCAGCTACCCGAACACCGGGGAGCTGTTTTTT. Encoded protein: CASYPNTGELFF. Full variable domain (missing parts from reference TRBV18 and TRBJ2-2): NAGVMQNPRHLVRRRGQEARLRCSPMKGHSHVYWYRQLPEEGLKFMVYLQKENIIDESGMPKERFSAEFPKEGPSILRIQQVVRGDSAAYFCASYPNTGELFFGEGSRLTVL.

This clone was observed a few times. The CDR3 nucleotides are TGTGCCAGCTCACCACCACGAAGCGTTGTTTACACCGGGGAGCTGTTTTTT. Encoded protein: CASSPPRSVVYTGELFF. The rearrangement joins TRBV18 to TRBJ2-2; the D is unclear. CDR1 is KGHSH and CDR2 is LQKENI in the germline V gene. The CDR3 loop spans 17 amino acids. Trimming took 0 bases from V and 3 from J, leaving 14 bases between them.

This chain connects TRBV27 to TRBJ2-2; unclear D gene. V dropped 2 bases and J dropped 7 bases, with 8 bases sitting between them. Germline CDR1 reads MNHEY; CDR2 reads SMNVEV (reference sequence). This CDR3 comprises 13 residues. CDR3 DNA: TGTGCCAGCAGTTTAGCTTATAACGGGGAGCTGTTTTTT. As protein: CASSLAYNGELFF.